This is a list of T cell receptor beta chains from one sample in a study of HIV-infected patients and healthy controls. A single record per CDR3 protein comes from TCRdb applying MiXCR to the 5' RACE reads. The sample records about 67,000 distinct CDR3 sequences, about 16% being singletons. The sample taken for sequencing was CD4+ T cells from blood. The source of these receptors is a human donor in good health. Each CDR3 is given with its conserved first and last residue. A D gene is named only where the DNA matches it firmly. Expanded clones are given a class, and other clones once, few, many or no size at all.

V gene: TRBV4-2; clone size: few; J gene: TRBJ2-6; D gene: NA; CDR3 DNA: TGTGCCAGCAGCAAAAATCCAGGGGACTCTGGGGCCAACGTCCTGACTTTC; CDR3 protein: CASSKNPGDSGANVLTF
V gene: TRBV20-1; clone size: once; J gene: TRBJ1-3; D gene: NA; CDR3 DNA: TGCAGTGCTTACACAGGGAACTCTGGAAACACCATATATTTT; CDR3 protein: CSAYTGNSGNTIYF
V gene: TRBV6-2/TRBV6-3; clone size: many; J gene: TRBJ2-5; D gene: TRBD2; CDR3 DNA: TGTGCCAGCAGCCCTTGGGAGGGGCTAGGAGAGACCCAGTACTTC; CDR3 protein: CASSPWEGLGETQYF
V gene: TRBV7-2; clone size: few; J gene: TRBJ2-7; D gene: TRBD2; CDR3 DNA: TGTGCCAGCAGCTCAGGACCGACAGCGGGAGCCTACGAGCAGTACTTC; CDR3 protein: CASSSGPTAGAYEQYF
V gene: TRBV10-2; clone size: NA; J gene: TRBJ2-1; D gene: NA; CDR3 DNA: TGCGCCAGCAGTGATGGTAGAAGCAATGAGCAGTTCTTC; CDR3 protein: CASSDGRSNEQFF
V gene: TRBV20-1; clone size: NA; J gene: TRBJ2-1; D gene: TRBD1; CDR3 DNA: TGCAGTGCTAGGACGACAGGGACCTACAATGAGCAGTTCTTC; CDR3 protein: CSARTTGTYNEQFF
V gene: TRBV20-1; clone size: NA; J gene: TRBJ2-5; D gene: NA; CDR3 DNA: TGCAGTGCTAGAGATATCAGGGAACAAGAGACCCAGTACTTC; CDR3 protein: CSARDIREQETQYF
V gene: TRBV5-1; clone size: NA; J gene: TRBJ2-1; D gene: TRBD2; CDR3 DNA: TGCGCCAGCAGCTCTCAGGGGGGACTAGCGGGAGACCGGTACAATGAGCAGTTCTTC; CDR3 protein: CASSSQGGLAGDRYNEQFF
V gene: TRBV20-1; clone size: NA; J gene: TRBJ2-5; D gene: NA; CDR3 DNA: TGCAGTGCTAGACCCTCGACCAGGAGCTGGGAGACCCAGTACTTC; CDR3 protein: CSARPSTRSWETQYF
V gene: TRBV6-6; clone size: NA; J gene: TRBJ2-3; D gene: NA; CDR3 DNA: TGTGCCAGCAGTTACTCGATAGCAGGGGGCACAGATACGCAGTATTTT; CDR3 protein: CASSYSIAGGTDTQYF
V gene: TRBV7-2; clone size: NA; J gene: TRBJ2-7; D gene: NA; CDR3 DNA: TGTGCCAGCAGCTTACGTGTCCAAGTCTCCACAGGGAAGGAGCAGTACTTC; CDR3 protein: CASSLRVQVSTGKEQYF
V gene: TRBV7-8; clone size: many; J gene: TRBJ1-2; D gene: NA; CDR3 DNA: TGTGCCAGCAGCTCGGCAGATAACTATGGCTACACCTTC; CDR3 protein: CASSSADNYGYTF
V gene: TRBV27; clone size: NA; J gene: TRBJ2-3; D gene: TRBD1; CDR3 DNA: TGCACCAGCAGTTTAAAAGGACAGGATACCTTCACAGATACGCAGTATTTT; CDR3 protein: CTSSLKGQDTFTDTQYF
V gene: TRBV29-1; clone size: NA; J gene: TRBJ2-7; D gene: TRBD1; CDR3 DNA: TGCAGCGTTGCGGGACAGAGGAGCTACGAGCAGTACTTC; CDR3 protein: CSVAGQRSYEQYF
V gene: TRBV3-1; clone size: few; J gene: TRBJ2-1; D gene: TRBD2; CDR3 DNA: TGTGCCAGCAGCCAAGTGTCCAGCGGGGTCGGCAATGAGCAGTTCTTC; CDR3 protein: CASSQVSSGVGNEQFF
V gene: TRBV30; clone size: NA; J gene: TRBJ1-3; D gene: TRBD1; CDR3 DNA: TGTGCCTGGGGACAGGGGGCAGGTGGAAACACCATATATTTT; CDR3 protein: CAWGQGAGGNTIYF
V gene: TRBV7-9; clone size: NA; J gene: TRBJ1-4; D gene: NA; CDR3 DNA: TGTGCCAGCAGCCTAGCCGGGGCCGGCGGTGAAAAACTGTTTTTT; CDR3 protein: CASSLAGAGGEKLFF
V gene: TRBV20-1; clone size: NA; J gene: TRBJ1-5; D gene: NA; CDR3 DNA: TGCAGTGCTAGTGAATTTAGCAATCAGCCCCAGCATTTT; CDR3 protein: CSASEFSNQPQHF
V gene: TRBV3-1; clone size: few; J gene: TRBJ2-1; D gene: TRBD2; CDR3 DNA: TGTGCCAGCAGCCAAGTACCCGCCGGGACTAGCGGCGCCGTTAAGTTCTTC; CDR3 protein: CASSQVPAGTSGAVKFF
V gene: TRBV7-6; clone size: many; J gene: TRBJ2-1; D gene: TRBD2; CDR3 DNA: TGTGCCAGCAGCTTATCTAGCGGGAGGGTGGGGGAGCAGTTCTTC; CDR3 protein: CASSLSSGRVGEQFF
V gene: TRBV7-9; clone size: NA; J gene: TRBJ1-1; D gene: NA; CDR3 DNA: TGTGCCAGCAGCTTAGAACGGGGGGCGAGGGGTCCCACTGAAGCTTTCTTT; CDR3 protein: CASSLERGARGPTEAFF
V gene: TRBV21-1; clone size: NA; J gene: TRBJ1-5; D gene: NA; CDR3 DNA: TGTGCCAGCAGCAAAGCTCCTGATCAGCCCCAGCATTTT; CDR3 protein: CASSKAPDQPQHF